A selection of T cell receptor beta chains follows, all from one sample in a study of cytomegalovirus exposure and HLA in healthy donors. Repertoires were generated with immunoSEQ multiplex PCR, while TCRdb's copy carries only in-frame clones and drops some. This table has roughly 180,000 clones, roughly 83% appearing once. Sequencing was carried out using PBMCs. Receptor source: a man aged 30 to 39 in good health and CMV-seronegative. Each CDR3 is given with its conserved first and last residue. A D gene is named only where the DNA matches it firmly. The size field is filled for only some rows; it gives once, few, many or a size class.

>once|TRBV30|TRBJ2-7|NA
TGTGCCTGGAGTTTTACGCCAGGGCTAGAGCAGTACTTC
CAWSFTPGLEQYF
>NA|TRBV2|TRBJ2-1|TRBD1
TGTGCCAGCAGCATTCCGGGACAGGCGTTCTACAATGAGCAGTTCTTC
CASSIPGQAFYNEQFF
>NA|TRBV2|TRBJ2-7|TRBD2
TGTGCCAGCAGTGGTACCGGACTAGCGGGAGGGGGCGAGCAGTACTTC
CASSGTGLAGGGEQYF
>NA|TRBV5-4|TRBJ2-1|TRBD2
TGTGCCAGCAGCCCAGCGGGAGGGCCGTCCTACAATGAGCAGTTCTTC
CASSPAGGPSYNEQFF
>NA|TRBV7-9|TRBJ1-4|TRBD1
TGTGCCAGCAGCCCACGACAGGGCGGTAATGAAAAACTGTTTTTT
CASSPRQGGNEKLFF
>NA|TRBV11-2|TRBJ2-7|TRBD2
TGTGCCAGCAGCCAAAGGGGCAGGGGACTAGCGGGGACTCACTACGAGCAGTACTTC
CASSQRGRGLAGTHYEQYF
>NA|TRBV2|TRBJ2-6|TRBD1
TGTGCCAGCAGCCGGGACAGGGGGAATTATGGGGCCAACGTCCTGACTTTC
CASSRDRGNYGANVLTF
>NA|TRBV5-8|TRBJ2-1|TRBD2
TGTGCCAGCAGGCTCCGCGGGAGTTTGGATGAGCAGTTCTTC
CASRLRGSLDEQFF
>NA|TRBV18|TRBJ1-3|NA
TGTGCCAGCTCACCAGCCAGCCAGGTTGGAAACACCATATATTTT
CASSPASQVGNTIYF
>NA|TRBV4-3|TRBJ2-1|TRBD2
TGCGCCAGCAGCCAAGATTTGGGACTAGCGGGTGAGCAGTTCTTC
CASSQDLGLAGEQFF
>once|TRBV5-1|TRBJ2-3|TRBD2
TGCGCCAGCAGCATGCTAGCGGGGGACACAGATACGCAGTATTTT
CASSMLAGDTDTQYF
>NA|TRBV6-1|TRBJ1-2|TRBD1
TGTGCCAGCAGTGAACGGGCAGGGGGCCTACGCTACACCTTC
CASSERAGGLRYTF
>NA|TRBV2|TRBJ1-6|NA
TGTGCCAGCAGTGAAGACGCTGGCAGGGGTTCACCCCTCCACTTT
CASSEDAGRGSPLHF
>NA|TRBV10-3|TRBJ1-1|TRBD1
TGTGCCATCAGAACCGGACAGGAGAACACTGAAGCTTTCTTT
CAIRTGQENTEAFF
>few|TRBV11-3|TRBJ2-1|TRBD2
TGTGCCAGCAGCTTATTCTCTAGCGGGACTGGGAATGAGCAGTTCTTC
CASSLFSSGTGNEQFF
>once|TRBV11-2|TRBJ2-7|NA
TGTGCCAGCACAAAGACAGGTTGGAAATACGAGCAGTACTTC
CASTKTGWKYEQYF
>NA|TRBV7-9|TRBJ1-5|NA
TGTGCCAGCAGCTACGCCGTGGCAGGACAACAATTCAATCAGCCCCAGCATTTT
CASSYAVAGQQFNQPQHF
>NA|TRBV11-1|TRBJ2-6|NA
TGTGCCAGCAGCCCCTCGCCGGGTACTAGCTCTGGGGCCAACGTCCTGACTTTC
CASSPSPGTSSGANVLTF
>NA|TRBV4-3|TRBJ1-6|TRBD1
TGCGCCAGCGCACAGGGGGTAGGCAATTCACCCCTCCACTTT
CASAQGVGNSPLHF
>NA|TRBV30|TRBJ2-5|NA
TGTGCCTGGACCCCGGGATCGGAGACCCAGTACTTC
CAWTPGSETQYF
>NA|TRBV14|TRBJ1-2|NA
TGTGCCAGCAGCCAAGGGGGCAGAAGGTATGGCTACACCTTC
CASSQGGRRYGYTF
>NA|TRBV5-1|TRBJ1-1|NA
TGCGCCAGCAGCTTGATAGTCCAGGGGAACACTGAAGCTTTCTTT
CASSLIVQGNTEAFF